This T cell receptor beta chain appears in the sequencing data of a study of T cells in Graves' hyperthyroidism and ophthalmopathy. Study-level results: From stable hyperthyroidism, ophthalmopathy was separated by a 13 V-J model. Most clonotypes that expanded in the thyroid above 0.001 also showed up in blood. With a median lead of approximately 6.4 months before onset, the model predicted ophthalmopathy.

TCR beta CDR3 region amplification was performed from RNA transcripts. HTBI primers were employed in a first-round RT-PCR of the TCR CDR3. A single record per CDR3 protein comes from TCRdb applying MiXCR to the multiplex PCR reads. The data show about 510,000 distinct CDR3 sequences, 40% to 50% seen once. Germline CDR1 reads DFQATT; CDR2 reads SNEGSKA (reference sequence). The V and J ends lost 3 bases and 10 bases respectively, with 15 bases between them. This CDR3 spans 12 amino acids. This clonotype was observed at least ten times. Its target is not known. The source of this sequence is an adult woman with Graves' disease, either hyperthyroidism or ophthalmopathy (not recorded which). The chain carries TRBV20-1 and TRBJ1-1; D unresolved. Sequenced: peripheral blood or thyroid tissue (not recorded which). In DNA form, the CDR3 reads TGCAGTGCTAGCTTGTTTGGTCTTGGAGCTTTCTTT. It specifies CSASLFGLGAFF.